This T cell receptor (beta chain) was recovered during a study of T cells after yellow fever vaccination. V was pared by 6 bases and J by 4 bases, with 10 bases of the junction left unmatched. Germline-derived CDR1 and CDR2 are SQVTM and ANQGSEA. This CDR3 has 16 residues. TCRdb re-derived calls from the 5' RACE reads in MiXCR, one entry per CDR3 protein. The data hold nearly 350,000 distinct CDR3 sequences, with approximately 8% observed a single time. Sample: PBMCs, taken roughly 45 days after the first yellow fever vaccination. The chain carries TRBV29-1 and TRBJ2-1, with TRBD2 matching over 12 bases. The sequence came from a man younger than 30 who received the YFV17D yellow fever vaccine. The CDR3 bases are TGCAGCGTGTCCCTAGCGGGGGGGCCCCCGTACAATGAGCAGTTCTTC. This translates into CSVSLAGGPPYNEQFF.